This T cell receptor (beta chain) was sequenced for a study of T cell responses to AZD1222 COVID-19 vaccine. This CDR3 contains 13 residues. V lost 3 bases to trimming and J lost 7 bases, with 9 bases between them. Profiled with immunoSEQ multiplex PCR; TCRdb holds only in-frame clones, not every one. Here the sample spans some 130,000 clones, 85% being singletons. In the case of this clone: Its antigen is undetermined.

Findings and limits, study-wide: Reportedly, close to half of spike-specific TCRs are directed against unmutated variant regions. Elevations in Spike-specific TCR breadth and depth followed administration of two AZD1222 doses. Donors were chiefly white British, with a greater number of females, and clonal diversity was perhaps underestimated.

V is TRBV12-3 or TRBV12-4 and J is TRBJ1-4, with TRBD1 as a possible D gene (5 bases). This receptor was identified in an adult who received the MenACWY meningococcal vaccine as a control. The sequences come from peripheral blood, collected 28 days after the second dose of the MenACWY control vaccine. CDR3 loop: CASSFGQGEKLFF. CDR3 nucleotide sequence: TGTGCCAGCAGTTTTGGGCAGGGTGAAAAACTGTTTTTT.